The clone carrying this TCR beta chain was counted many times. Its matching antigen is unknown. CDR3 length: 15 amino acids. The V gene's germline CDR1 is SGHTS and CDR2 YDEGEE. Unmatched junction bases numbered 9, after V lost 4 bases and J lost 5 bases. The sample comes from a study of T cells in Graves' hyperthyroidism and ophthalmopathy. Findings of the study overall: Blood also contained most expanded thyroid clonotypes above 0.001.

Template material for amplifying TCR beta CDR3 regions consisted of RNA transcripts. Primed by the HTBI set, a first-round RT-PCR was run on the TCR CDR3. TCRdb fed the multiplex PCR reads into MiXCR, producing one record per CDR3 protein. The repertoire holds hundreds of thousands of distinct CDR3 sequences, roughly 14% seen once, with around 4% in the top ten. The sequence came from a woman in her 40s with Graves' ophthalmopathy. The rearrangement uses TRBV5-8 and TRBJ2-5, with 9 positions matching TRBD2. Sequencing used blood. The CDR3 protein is CASSLVAGERETQYF. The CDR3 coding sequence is TGTGCCAGCAGCCTTGTAGCGGGAGAGAGGGAGACCCAGTACTTC.